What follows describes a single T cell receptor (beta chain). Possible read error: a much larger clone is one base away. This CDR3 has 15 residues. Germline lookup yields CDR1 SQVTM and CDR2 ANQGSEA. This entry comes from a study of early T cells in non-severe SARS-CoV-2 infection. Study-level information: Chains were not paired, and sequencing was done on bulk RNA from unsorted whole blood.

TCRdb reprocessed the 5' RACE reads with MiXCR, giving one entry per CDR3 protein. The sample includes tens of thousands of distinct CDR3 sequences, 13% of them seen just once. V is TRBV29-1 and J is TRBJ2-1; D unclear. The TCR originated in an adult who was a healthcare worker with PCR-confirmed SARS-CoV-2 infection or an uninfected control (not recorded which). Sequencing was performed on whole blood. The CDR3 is CSAELLGPDRYEQFF. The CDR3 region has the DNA TGCAGCGCTGAATTGCTAGGGCCTGATAGGTATGAGCAGTTCTTC.